A selection of T cell receptor beta chains follows, all from one sample in a study of T cells in Graves' hyperthyroidism and ophthalmopathy. TCRdb re-derived calls from the multiplex PCR reads in MiXCR, one entry per CDR3 protein. The sample contains about 710,000 distinct CDR3 sequences, 16% of which appear only once. Material: blood. These receptors all come from a man aged 18 to 35 with Graves' hyperthyroidism. CDR3s include the opening cysteine and the closing phenylalanine or tryptophan. The order of the fields is CDR3 length, V gene, J gene, clone size, CDR3 protein. The size of a clone is reported for some rows only, either as once, few or many, or as a class for expanded clones.

15	TRBV18	TRBJ2-2	many	CASSPWDGFSGELFF
16	TRBV9	TRBJ2-3	few	CASSVGRDRVTDTQYF
15	TRBV20-1	TRBJ2-1	NA	CSVRTLSCSYNEQFF
14	TRBV7-9	TRBJ1-1	many	CASSLEFWNTEAFF
13	TRBV12-3/TRBV12-4	TRBJ2-1	few	CASLAGNDNEQFF
15	TRBV10-1	TRBJ2-3	few	CASSDLAGNTDTQYF
16	TRBV20-1	TRBJ2-1	few	CSAWGVGLASYNEQFF
15	TRBV13	TRBJ2-1	NA	CASSLGLFRSGEQFF
10	TRBV20-1	TRBJ1-2	NA	CSATDRVHTF
19	TRBV3-1	TRBJ2-2	NA	CASSQDADRWGMNTGELFF
15	TRBV5-1	TRBJ1-2	many	CASSFLRGSNYGYTF
15	TRBV4-2	TRBJ2-7	NA	CASSQELAGRYEQYF